There are many counts of the clone carrying this TCR beta chain. Its antigen remains unidentified. Preparation of the TCRbeta library involved a method that used unique molecular identifiers. Via MiXCR, TCRdb re-called the PCR reads, giving one row per CDR3 protein. This sample yields approximately 300,000 distinct CDR3 sequences, of which roughly 9.1% are seen a single time; less than 9% belongs to the top ten. These data belong to a study of T-cell reconstitution after alpha-beta-depleted transplantation in children. Regarding the study as a whole: Several hundred expanded graft clones reportedly supplied alpha-beta T cells about two months after transplant.

The sequencing here drew on PBMCs, taken before TCRalphabeta/CD19-depleted stem cell transplant. This clonotype was sampled from a boy in the first two years of life with acute myeloid leukemia, due to receive a stem cell transplant.

The CDR3 reads CASIDPGQTDTQYF. CDR3 in DNA: TGTGCCAGCATCGACCCGGGACAGACAGATACGCAGTATTTT. The chain uses TRBV11-2 and TRBJ2-3, with 7 bases matching TRBD1. The CDR3 is 14 residues long. From germline, CDR1 is SGHAT and CDR2 FQNNGV. The V and J ends lost 7 bases and 3 bases, in that order; junction bases with no gene match: 7.